Listed here is a single T cell receptor (beta chain). What it binds is unknown. Measured with immunoSEQ multiplex PCR; TCRdb has only the in-frame clones, and not every one. This sample has around 88,000 clones, with roughly 94% found just once. This entry belongs to a study of OX40 agonist ivuxolimab in advanced cancers. Findings and caveats of the study: Clonal expansion from baseline to week 6 occurred in both CD4+ and CD8+ T cells. No antigen was identified for the clonally expanded peripheral T cells.

Unmatched junction bases numbered 9, after V lost 7 bases and J lost 4 bases. This CDR3 is 14 amino acids long. Germline CDR1 LNHDA, CDR2 SQIVND (reference sequence). Source: CD4+ or CD8+ T cells sorted from blood, taken in a trial of the OX40 agonist ivuxolimab. This sequence joins TRBV19 and TRBJ1-1; 7 bases align to TRBD1. This TCR was sampled from an adult with an advanced solid tumor such as melanoma, head and neck, liver or kidney cancer. CDR3 bases: TGTGCCAGTAATCCAGGGGGGGGGAGCACTGAAGCTTTCTTT. Protein sequence: CASNPGGGSTEAFF.